These 18 T cell receptor beta chains came from one sample sequenced in a study of spatial heterogeneity in lung cancer. Overall study findings and caveats: Counts of expanded intratumoral alpha and beta TCRs tracked tumor mutation counts.

This sample's time point: sample taken at primary tumor resection. Their antigens are not known. In TCRdb, the 5' RACE reads were re-called with MiXCR into one record per CDR3 protein. The data contain about 7,900 distinct CDR3 sequences, 6.5% to 9% of them singletons. Source: lung tumor tissue, taken at surgery. These receptor sequences come from a female donor with early-stage non-small cell lung cancer.

This clonotype has ten or more counts. The chain recombines TRBV29-1 with TRBJ1-4, with D hard to call. Trimming stripped 7 bases from V and 6 bases from J, with 15 bases between. The CDR3 consists of 13 residues. In germline, CDR1 is SQVTM, CDR2 ANQGSEA. The CDR3 DNA is TGCAGCGGTACGGACCCGTCTGATGAAAAACTGTTTTTT. Translation: CSGTDPSDEKLFF.

This clonotype is categorized as medium-sized (0.01 to 0.1%). CDR3 in amino acids: CASRPTRQGMRYGYTF. In DNA form, the CDR3 reads TGTGCCAGCAGACCTACTCGACAGGGGATGCGCTATGGCTACACCTTC. The V and J genes are TRBV6-7 and TRBJ1-2; 8 nucleotides agree with TRBD1. TRBV6-7 is reported as an ORF; its role is uncertain. CDR3 length: 16 residues. Trimming cost V 6 bases and J 4 bases; bases outside gene matches: 13.

This clonotype has a count of ten or more. The rearrangement uses TRBV11-2 and TRBJ2-7; D call uncertain. The germline V gene has CDR1 SGHAT and CDR2 FQNNGV. This CDR3 has 14 amino acids. Trimming took off 1 base at V and 5 bases at J, with 12 bases between the two ends. The CDR3 bases are TGTGCCAGCAGCTTAGTGACCCTTTGGAACGAGCAGTACTTC. It specifies CASSLVTLWNEQYF.

This chain uses TRBV29-1 with TRBJ1-1, with D possibly being TRBD1 (6 bases). CDR3 size: 10 residues. The V end was cut by 6 bases, the J end by 5 bases, with 7 bases between. Germline CDR1 is SQVTM and CDR2 is ANQGSEA. CDR3: CSVRGTEAFF. As DNA, the CDR3 is TGCAGCGTCAGGGGTACTGAAGCTTTCTTT.

By share, this clonotype counts as medium-sized (0.01 to 0.1%). V usage is TRBV5-4 and J usage is TRBJ2-7, with 14 bases aligning to TRBD2. The germline CDR1 and CDR2 sequences are SGHNT and YYREEE (reference sequence). The CDR3 is 18 residues long. V trimming: 5 bases; J trimming: 0 bases; junction bases outside the gene matches: 10. The CDR3 sequence: CASRPGTSGGPSSYEQYF. The CDR3 nucleotides are TGTGCCAGCAGACCCGGGACTAGCGGGGGACCCAGCTCCTACGAGCAGTACTTC.

Judged by abundance, this clonotype is medium-sized. This chain's CDR3 is CASSYSLTEQFF. The CDR3 coding sequence is TGTGCCAGCAGTTACTCACTCACGGAGCAGTTCTTC. The gene calls are TRBV6-2 or TRBV6-3 and TRBJ2-1, with D unclear. Trimming cost V 0 bases and J 10 bases, with 7 bases left between them. Germline V gene lookup returns CDR1 MNHEY and CDR2 SVGEGT. The CDR3 has 12 residues.

By its share, this clonotype is medium-sized (0.01 to 0.1%). This CDR3 is CATRDRGYEAFF. The CDR3 bases are TGTGCCACCCGGGACAGGGGCTATGAAGCTTTCTTT. The chain is built from TRBV6-5 and TRBJ1-1, with 10 bases lining up with TRBD1. With 10 bases clipped from V and 7 bases from J, the junction kept 6 bases outside the gene matches. CDR1 is MNHEY, CDR2 SVGAGI, per germline. This CDR3 is 12 amino acids long.

This clonotype rates as medium-sized. V usage is TRBV5-4 and J usage is TRBJ2-5; weak D call: TRBD2 (6 bases). The CDR3 is 16 residues long. V shed 2 bases and J shed 3 bases, with 17 bases lying between them. From germline, CDR1 is SGHNT and CDR2 YYREEE (reference sequence). The CDR3 sequence: CASSFDGRVAEETQYF. For the CDR3, the DNA is TGTGCCAGCAGCTTCGACGGGCGGGTAGCGGAAGAGACCCAGTACTTC.

This clonotype was picked up many times. This chain joins TRBV9 and TRBJ1-1; 8 bases align to TRBD1. With 6 bases clipped from V and 4 bases from J, the junction kept 8 bases outside the gene matches. This CDR3 is 14 amino acids long. Per germline, CDR1 SGDLS and CDR2 YYNGEE. The CDR3 DNA follows: TGTGCCAGCAACAGGGGACAGGATAGCACTGAAGCTTTCTTT. Protein product: CASNRGQDSTEAFF. Complete variable domain (other parts from reference TRBV9 and TRBJ1-1): DSGVTQTPKHLITATGQRVTLRCSPRSGDLSVYWYQQSLDQGLQFLIQYYNGEERAKGNILERFSAQQFPDLHSELNLSSLELGDSALYFCASNRGQDSTEAFFGQGTRLTVV.

The table lists this clonotype with many counts. The chain recombines TRBV5-1 with TRBJ2-7; TRBD1 aligns across 10 bases. The V and J ends lost 1 base and 5 bases, in that order; junction bases with no gene match: 3. This CDR3 has 14 residues. Germline V gene lookup returns CDR1 SGHRS and CDR2 YFSETQ. This CDR3 is CASSLTGTGDEQYF. DNA for the CDR3: TGCGCCAGCAGCTTGACCGGGACAGGGGACGAGCAGTACTTC.

This clonotype was seen at least ten times. V gene TRBV7-9 combines with J gene TRBJ1-6; 12 bases agree with TRBD1. This CDR3 contains 17 residues. Trimming removed 1 base from V and 10 bases from J; junction bases left unmatched: 8. From germline, CDR1 is SEHNR and CDR2 FQNEAQ (reference sequence). Written as DNA, the CDR3 is TGTGCCAGCAGCTTAGGCGGGACAGGGGGCGCCCGGTCACCCCTCCACTTT. It is translated as CASSLGGTGGARSPLHF. Based on the CDR3 plus reference TRBV7-9 and TRBJ1-6, the full variable domain is DTGVSQNPRHKITKRGQNVTFRCDPISEHNRLYWYRQTLGQGPEFLTYFQNEAQLEKSRLLSDRFSAERPKGSFSTLEIQRTEQGDSAMYLCASSLGGTGGARSPLHFGNGTRLTVT.

This clonotype was counted only a few times. This chain links TRBV30 with TRBJ2-3; 10 nucleotides align to TRBD2. Germline V gene lookup returns CDR1 GTSNPN and CDR2 SVGIG (reference sequence). This CDR3 is 17 amino acids long. The V and J ends lost 4 bases and 3 bases, in that order; junction bases with no gene match: 13. The CDR3 spells CAWKPPHSGRGTDTQYF. CDR3 DNA sequence: TGTGCCTGGAAACCCCCCCACAGCGGGAGGGGGACAGATACGCAGTATTTT.

This clonotype was counted between two and nine times. V gene TRBV6-2 or TRBV6-3 combines with J gene TRBJ1-1; D is undetermined. Germline V gene data show CDR1 as MNHEY and CDR2 as SVGEGT. The length of the CDR3 is 16 residues. The V gene lost 7 bases and the J gene lost 0 bases, with 18 bases spanning the gap. The chain's CDR3 is CASIAMGPRMNTEAFF. CDR3 sequence (DNA): TGTGCCAGCATCGCGATGGGTCCAAGAATGAACACTGAAGCTTTCTTT.

The rearrangement joins TRBV11-2 to TRBJ1-2; D unresolved. The CDR3 covers 13 residues. The germline V and J ends were trimmed by 1 base and 0 bases, with 3 bases remaining between them. CDR1 is SGHAT, CDR2 FQNNGV, per germline. The CDR3 DNA follows: TGTGCCAGCAGCTTAGGGACTAACTATGGCTACACCTTC. It encodes CASSLGTNYGYTF.

This clonotype was detected many times. The chain combines TRBV7-9 with TRBJ2-5; TRBD2 matches at 10 bases. From germline, CDR1 is SEHNR and CDR2 FQNEAQ (reference sequence). V was clipped by 2 bases and J by 2 bases; unmatched bases: 5. The CDR3 consists of 16 residues. The CDR3 coding sequence is TGTGCCAGCAGCTTAAGGGGACTAGCGATTCAAGAGACCCAGTACTTC. This sequence encodes CASSLRGLAIQETQYF.

There are many counts of this clonotype. This chain joins TRBV20-1 and TRBJ1-2; no firm D call. This CDR3 comprises 11 residues. Germline lookup yields CDR1 DFQATT and CDR2 SNEGSKA (reference sequence). Trimming took off 4 bases at V and 2 bases at J, with 5 bases between the two ends. CDR3 in DNA: TGCAGTGCTACACAAAACTATGGCTACACCTTC. Protein: CSATQNYGYTF.

Details on this clonotype: At one end, the junction sequence differs from germline, possibly due to a read error. The chain is built from TRBV7-7 and TRBJ2-3; 14 bases are shared with TRBD2. Per the germline V gene, CDR1 is SSHAT and CDR2 is FNYEAQ (reference sequence). The CDR3 covers 16 residues. The CDR3 region is CASSSGLAGGADTQYF. The CDR3 DNA reads TGTGCTAGCAGTTCTGGACTAGCGGGAGGTGCAGATACGCAGTATTTT.

In regard to this clonotype: Given a much more abundant clone one base away, this may be a read error. The CDR3 ends on some other residue instead of the conserved phenylalanine or tryptophan, so this is likely a read error. The rearrangement joins TRBV7-9 to TRBJ2-7; D not resolved. The ends were cut back, 8 bases at V and 0 bases at J, with 8 bases in the middle. This CDR3 contains 12 residues. Germline V gene data show CDR1 as SEHNR and CDR2 as FQNEAQ (reference sequence). DNA for the CDR3: TGTGCCAGCGGCCGATCCTCCTACGAGCAGTACTTA. It encodes CASGRSSYEQYL.